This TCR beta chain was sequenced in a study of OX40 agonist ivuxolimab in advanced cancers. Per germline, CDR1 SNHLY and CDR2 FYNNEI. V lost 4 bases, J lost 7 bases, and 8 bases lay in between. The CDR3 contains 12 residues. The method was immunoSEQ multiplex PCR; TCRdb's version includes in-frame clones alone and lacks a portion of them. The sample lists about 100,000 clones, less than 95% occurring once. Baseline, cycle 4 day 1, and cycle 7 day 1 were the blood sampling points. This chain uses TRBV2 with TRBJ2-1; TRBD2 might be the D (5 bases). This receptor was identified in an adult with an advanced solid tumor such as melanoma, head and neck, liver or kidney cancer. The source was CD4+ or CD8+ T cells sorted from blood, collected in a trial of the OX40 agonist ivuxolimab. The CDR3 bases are TGTGCCAGCAGTGCGAGAGGGAATGAGCAGTTCTTC. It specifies CASSARGNEQFF.